This entry features one TCR beta chain sequence. Here immunoSEQ multiplex PCR was the method, and the copy in TCRdb shows in-frame clones only, minus some. The table shows under 300,000 clones, with roughly 80% occurring only once. The source of the sample is a study of blood T cell repertoires in COVID-19. Study details: Samples taken during acute and convalescent COVID-19 were collected in the United States, Italy and Spain. T cells, B-cell-depleted T cells, or PBMCs supplied cDNA or gDNA.

CDR1 and CDR2 from the germline V gene are DFQATT and SNEGSKA (reference sequence). The CDR3 loop spans 12 amino acids. V lost 3 bases and J lost 5, with 10 bases in between. The chain is built from TRBV20-1 and TRBJ2-5; D is unclear. Material for sequencing was peripheral blood. This clonotype was sampled from a young woman with acute or convalescent COVID-19. The DNA for the CDR3 is TGCAGTGCTAGTCCAGGATACGAGACCCAGTACTTC. Its translation is CSASPGYETQYF.